Presented here are 30 T cell receptor beta chains from one specimen sequenced in a study of cytomegalovirus exposure and HLA in healthy donors. Primers: 60 Vbeta forward and 13 Jbeta reverse. Clones were sequenced by immunoSEQ multiplex PCR, and TCRdb holds only the in-frame ones, with some missing. Counted here are about 89,000 clones, roughly 80% occurring once; the ten biggest clones make up roughly 9.1%. The sample taken for sequencing was PBMCs. Source of these receptors: a man in his thirties or forties in good health and CMV-seropositive.

This clone has only a few counts. The chain couples TRBV7-6 to TRBJ2-1, with 7 bases identical to TRBD1. The V segment lost 2 bases and the J segment 8 bases; nucleotides outside the gene matches: 6. The germline CDR1 and CDR2 sequences are SGHVS and FNYEAQ. This CDR3 is 14 amino acids long. The CDR3 reads CASSLLGTGDEQFF. In DNA form, the CDR3 reads TGTGCCAGCAGCTTATTAGGCACAGGGGATGAGCAGTTCTTC.

This clone was detected once. The genes are TRBV13 and TRBJ2-1; 9 nucleotides match TRBD2. The V segment lost 3 bases and the J segment 1 base; nucleotides outside the gene matches: 4. The germline CDR1 and CDR2 sequences are PRHDT and FYEKMQ (reference sequence). The CDR3 has 16 residues. CDR3 region: CASSFGTSGSYNEQFF. The CDR3 nucleotides are TGTGCCAGCAGCTTCGGAACTAGCGGGTCCTACAATGAGCAGTTCTTC.

The V and J genes are TRBV4-1 and TRBJ2-7; 7 positions agree with TRBD1. Germline-derived CDR1 and CDR2 are MGHRA and YSYEKL. V shed 2 bases, J shed 6 bases, and the junction held 10 bases outside the gene matches. The CDR3 spans 15 residues. CDR3 in DNA: TGCGCCAGCAGCCAAAGGACAACAGGGGAGCGCGAGCAGTACTTC. Encoded protein: CASSQRTTGEREQYF.

This chain uses TRBV5-1 with TRBJ2-1, with D tentatively TRBD2 (5 bases). The CDR3 totals 13 residues. Per germline, CDR1 SGHRS and CDR2 YFSETQ. V lost 4 bases, J lost 10 bases, and 15 bases lay in between. The CDR3 region is CASSSGLDGEQFF. CDR3 sequence (DNA): TGCGCCAGCAGCAGCGGACTCGACGGGGAGCAGTTCTTC.

The genes are TRBV7-2 and TRBJ2-1, with TRBD2 matching 9 bases. This CDR3 comprises 15 residues. J gave up 5 bases and V 6 bases, and 8 bases lay outside the gene matches. Germline CDR1 is SGHTA and CDR2 is FQGNSA. This CDR3 reads CASRPRAGGHNEQFF. For the CDR3, the DNA is TGTGCCAGCAGGCCCAGGGCGGGGGGGCACAATGAGCAGTTCTTC.

At least ten counts were recorded for this clone. The V gene is TRBV18, the J gene TRBJ1-1; D is unclear. With 0 bases removed from V and 4 bases from J, the gap between germline ends came to 18 bases. Germline CDR1 reads KGHSH; CDR2 reads LQKENI. This CDR3 has 17 residues. The DNA of the CDR3 is TGTGCCAGCTCACCACCAGGTCGGATCAGTGGGAGCACTGAAGCTTTCTTT. This codes for CASSPPGRISGSTEAFF.

This clone was recorded a few times. The chain uses TRBV6-4 and TRBJ1-5; 8 bases match TRBD1. The CDR3 contains 13 residues. The V segment lost 4 bases and the J segment 9 bases; nucleotides outside the gene matches: 5. Germline assignment: CDR1 MRHNA and CDR2 SNTAGT. CDR3 coding DNA: TGTGCCAGCAGTGCTGACAGGGGAGGGCCCCAGCATTTT. Encoded protein: CASSADRGGPQHF.

The genes are TRBV19 and TRBJ2-7, with D tentatively TRBD2 (6 bases). The germline V gene has CDR1 LNHDA and CDR2 SQIVND (reference sequence). Trimming removed 4 bases at V and 6 bases at J, with 13 bases between. The CDR3 spans 13 residues. The DNA of the CDR3 is TGTGCCAGTAGTACCCGGTCCGGGGGCGAGCAGTACTTC. The encoded protein is CASSTRSGGEQYF.

The CDR3 region is CASSTRTGGVLSNQPQHF. CDR3 DNA: TGTGCCAGTAGTACCAGGACAGGGGGCGTCTTAAGTAATCAGCCCCAGCATTTT. The chain combines TRBV19 with TRBJ1-5, with 11 bases lining up with TRBD1. Trimming removed 4 bases from V and 4 bases from J; junction bases left unmatched: 12. Germline V gene data show CDR1 as LNHDA and CDR2 as SQIVND (reference sequence). This CDR3 comprises 18 residues.

The chain combines TRBV6-5 with TRBJ2-7; 9 positions agree with TRBD1. CDR3 length equals 14 residues. With 6 bases clipped from V and 2 bases from J, the junction kept 5 bases outside the gene matches. Germline V gene lookup returns CDR1 MNHEY and CDR2 SVGAGI. The chain's CDR3 is CASRHRDRAYEQYF. Here the CDR3 DNA reads TGTGCCAGCAGACACCGGGACAGGGCCTACGAGCAGTACTTC.

The chain uses TRBV5-4 and TRBJ2-1, with 8 bases that match TRBD2. CDR3 length: 15 residues. The V gene's germline CDR1 is SGHNT and CDR2 YYREEE (reference sequence). V trimming: 4 bases; J trimming: 3 bases; junction bases outside the gene matches: 6. CDR3 sequence reads: CASSPRAGGYNEQFF. CDR3 sequence (DNA): TGTGCCAGCAGCCCACGCGCGGGGGGCTACAATGAGCAGTTCTTC.

With regard to this clone: The junction and the germline gene differ at one end; a read error may be behind it. The V call is TRBV7-9, the J call TRBJ2-3, with D unresolved. The CDR3 is made up of 12 amino acids. Germline CDR1 and CDR2: SEHNR and FQNEAQ (reference sequence). CDR3: CSSSLPSDTQYF. CDR3 DNA sequence: TGTTCCAGCAGCTTACCGTCAGATACGCAGTATTTT.

The chain employs TRBV23-1 and TRBJ1-2; D unresolved. TRBV23-1 is an ORF, and what it does is uncertain. The CDR3 consists of 17 residues. V was trimmed by 3 bases and J by 8 bases, leaving 25 bases between them. The CDR3 spells CASSHHPPPDFRIGYTF. The CDR3 nucleotides are TGCGCCAGCAGTCACCATCCTCCCCCAGATTTCAGGATAGGCTACACCTTC.

The chain couples TRBV5-1 to TRBJ2-1; 9 nucleotides match TRBD2. The CDR3 is made up of 19 amino acids. Germline V lookup: CDR1 SGHRS, CDR2 YFSETQ. The ends lost 5 bases at V and 6 bases at J; junction bases unmatched: 21. The CDR3 region is CASSSKATDFAGGPNEQFF. CDR3 in DNA: TGCGCCAGCAGTTCGAAAGCCACGGACTTTGCGGGGGGGCCCAATGAGCAGTTCTTC.

With respect to this clone: In the same sample, other DNA sequences code for this CDR3. The J gene is TRBJ1-3, the V gene TRBV4-2, with D possibly being TRBD1 (5 bases). The germline V and J ends were trimmed by 1 base and 2 bases, with 12 bases remaining between them. The CDR3 contains 16 residues. Germline V gene data show CDR1 as LGHNA and CDR2 as YNFKEQ. In DNA, the CDR3 is TGTGCCAGCAGCCAAGCGGCAGGGCCCGCTGGAAACACCATATATTTT. Translating it yields CASSQAAGPAGNTIYF.

CDR3 coding DNA: TGCGCCAGCAGCCAGGACGGGGGTAATTCACCCCTCCACTTT. Translation: CASSQDGGNSPLHF. The genes are TRBV5-1 and TRBJ1-6; tentative D call: TRBD1 (5 bases). This CDR3 has 14 amino acids. V was clipped by 4 bases and J by 6 bases, with 11 bases between them. Germline V gene lookup returns CDR1 SGHRS and CDR2 YFSETQ.

The chain couples TRBV7-9 to TRBJ1-1; 7 bases are a match to TRBD1. Looked up from germline, CDR1 is SEHNR and CDR2 is FQNEAQ (reference sequence). V was clipped by 5 bases and J by 7 bases; unmatched bases: 4. The CDR3 is 12 amino acids. CDR3 DNA sequence: TGTGCCAGCAGCACCAGGGGGGTTGAAGCTTTCTTT. As protein: CASSTRGVEAFF.

The chain uses TRBV25-1 and TRBJ1-4; 10 bases are shared with TRBD1. The CDR3 sequence is 15 residues long. V dropped 5 bases and J dropped 8; count of bases not matched to a gene: 8. Germline-derived CDR1 and CDR2 are MGHDK and SYGVNS. The CDR3 is CASSTPTGGAEKLFF. The CDR3 coding sequence is TGTGCCAGCAGTACCCCGACAGGGGGCGCAGAAAAACTGTTTTTT.

This clone turned up a few times. The rearrangement joins TRBV28 to TRBJ1-1; the D is unclear. CDR1 is MDHEN and CDR2 is SYDVKM in the germline V gene. The CDR3 runs 13 residues. The V gene lost 4 bases and the J gene lost 8 bases, with 14 bases spanning the gap. The CDR3 coding sequence is TGTGCCAGCAGTTCTAGAGGTAAGAGCGAAGCTTTCTTT. It codes for CASSSRGKSEAFF.

The V and J genes are TRBV5-4 and TRBJ2-3, with TRBD2 matching over 7 bases. This CDR3 has 15 amino acids. CDR1 is SGHNT and CDR2 is YYREEE in the germline V gene (reference sequence). J was trimmed by 2 bases and V by 4 bases; bases with no gene match: 7. CDR3 residues: CASSDAGRNTDTQYF. Here the CDR3 DNA reads TGTGCCAGCAGCGACGCCGGGAGGAACACAGATACGCAGTATTTT.

This clone was found once. The chain couples TRBV2 to TRBJ2-1, with D maybe TRBD1 (5 bases). Trimming stripped 4 bases from V and 7 bases from J, with 8 bases between. The CDR3 loop spans 12 amino acids. Germline CDR1 is SNHLY and CDR2 is FYNNEI. The CDR3 DNA is TGTGCCAGCAGTGGACAGTGGAATGAGCAGTTCTTC. Its protein product is CASSGQWNEQFF.

This rearrangement joins TRBV5-4 to TRBJ1-2, with a tentative D call TRBD1 (5 bases). This CDR3 has 14 amino acids. Trimming took 0 bases from V and 3 from J, leaving 9 bases between them. Germline V gives CDR1 SGHNT, CDR2 YYREEE (reference sequence). CDR3 residues: CASSLGGVDYGYTF. The CDR3 DNA is TGTGCCAGCAGCTTGGGGGGGGTCGACTATGGCTACACCTTC.

This chain uses TRBV30 with TRBJ2-7; a possible D gene is TRBD1 (6 bases). Trimming removed 0 bases at V and 2 bases at J, with 14 bases between. The CDR3 is 15 residues long. Germline assignment: CDR1 GTSNPN and CDR2 SVGIG (reference sequence). CDR3 amino acids: CAWSVGGASPYEQYF. The CDR3 DNA reads as TGTGCCTGGAGTGTAGGGGGTGCAAGCCCCTACGAGCAGTACTTC.

This chain uses TRBV6-1 with TRBJ2-5; 8 positions match TRBD1. The V gene's germline CDR1 is MNHNS and CDR2 SASEGT. This CDR3 spans 14 amino acids. The ends lost 11 bases at V and 1 base at J; junction bases unmatched: 9. The CDR3 spells CAGSRDRIQETQYF. DNA for the CDR3: TGTGCCGGGTCCCGGGACAGGATCCAAGAGACCCAGTACTTC.

The chain combines TRBV7-3 with TRBJ2-3; TRBD1 might be the D (7 bases). The V and J ends lost 2 bases and 0 bases respectively, with 9 bases between them. CDR1 is SGHTA, CDR2 FQGTGA, per germline. The CDR3 has 15 amino acids. The CDR3 sequence: CASSLQGGSTDTQYF. CDR3 DNA: TGTGCCAGCAGCTTACAGGGGGGCAGCACAGATACGCAGTATTTT.

This clone was recorded once. V is TRBV23-1 and J is TRBJ2-7, with D possibly being TRBD1 (6 bases). TRBV23-1 is an ORF, and what it does is uncertain. Between the trimmed V and J ends, which lost 4 bases and 2 bases, there was a span of 15 bases. This CDR3 contains 15 residues. CDR3 in amino acids: CASSPPRTGPYEQYF. DNA for the CDR3: TGCGCCAGCAGTCCCCCCCGCACAGGGCCCTACGAGCAGTACTTC.

The chain couples TRBV29-1 to TRBJ1-1, with a weak D call TRBD1 (5 bases). Germline-derived CDR1 and CDR2 are SQVTM and ANQGSEA. The CDR3 is 16 residues long. The ends were cut back, 1 base at V and 0 bases at J, with 15 bases in the middle. DNA of the CDR3: TGCAGCGTTGAAGGGGTTGTAGGACATGTGAACACTGAAGCTTTCTTT. Translation gives CSVEGVVGHVNTEAFF.

The chain recombines TRBV27 with TRBJ2-7, with D perhaps matching TRBD1 (5 bases). Germline V gene data show CDR1 as MNHEY and CDR2 as SMNVEV (reference sequence). V lost 3 bases and J 0 bases, leaving 9 bases between the germline ends. CDR3 length equals 14 residues. The chain's CDR3 is CASSLSTASYEQYF. The CDR3 DNA is TGTGCCAGCAGTTTGTCGACAGCCTCCTACGAGCAGTACTTC.

As for this clone: Other DNA sequences in this specimen translate into the identical CDR3. The V gene is TRBV7-3, the J gene TRBJ2-5; TRBD2 aligns across 8 bases. Germline V lookup: CDR1 SGHTA, CDR2 FQGTGA. Unmatched junction bases numbered 11, after V lost 5 bases and J lost 9 bases. The CDR3 loop spans 14 amino acids. CDR3 residues: CASSVGVAGSAQYF. The DNA of the CDR3 is TGTGCCAGCAGCGTAGGTGTAGCGGGGTCGGCCCAGTACTTC.

Of note for this clone: A junction end diverges from the germline sequence, so it may reflect a read error. The chain recombines TRBV7-9 with TRBJ2-7; unclear D gene. The germline gives CDR1 SEHNR, CDR2 FQNEAQ (reference sequence). The CDR3 extends over 15 amino acids. CDR3 in amino acids: CSSSLSDGYGYEQYF. Here the CDR3 DNA reads TGTTCCAGCAGCTTATCTGACGGCTACGGGTACGAGCAGTACTTC.